The 7 T cell receptor beta chains presented below share a single source sample, sequenced in a study of T cell responses to AZD1222 COVID-19 vaccine (dated by TCRdb to about 2021). Libraries were made using the immunoSEQ multiplex PCR assay. Not all clones reach the TCRdb copy of this immuneACCESS table, which keeps in-frame sequences only. Checked studies attribute under half of the gap to unresolved V genes and leave the rest unexplained. For this sample the table gives 80,000 to 90,000 clones, of which more than 90% were detected only once. The top ten clones comprise about 3% of the sample. This specimen's time point label, interpreted: baseline before first vaccination. The sequencing here drew on peripheral blood, taken on day 0 of AZD1222 vaccination. All receptors derive from an adult in good health.

This clone was found once. The J gene is TRBJ1-6, the V gene TRBV2; D remains unclear. Germline V CDR1 and CDR2: SNHLY, FYNNEI. CDR3 length: 15 residues. Deletions cut 4 bases from V and 0 bases from J, with 7 bases between. The CDR3 DNA sequence: TGTGCCAGCAGTGCGGCCAACTCCTATAATTCACCCCTCCACTTT. Translation gives CASSAANSYNSPLHF.

The rearrangement links TRBV18 to TRBJ2-5, with 12 bases matching TRBD2. Germline loops: CDR1 KGHSH, CDR2 LQKENI. The CDR3 has 18 residues. J lost 1 base, V lost 8 bases, and 14 bases had no gene match. The CDR3 loop reads CASPPGLAGLRGQETQYF. DNA of the CDR3: TGTGCCAGCCCGCCTGGACTAGCGGGACTCAGGGGCCAAGAGACCCAGTACTTC.

The V call is TRBV19, the J call TRBJ1-1; tentative D call: TRBD1 (5 bases). The germline V and J ends were trimmed by 3 bases and 3 bases, with 11 bases remaining between them. The CDR3 has 14 residues. Germline V gene sequence: CDR1 LNHDA, CDR2 SQIVND (reference sequence). The CDR3 sequence: CASSMQGGDTEAFF. The CDR3 region has the DNA TGTGCCAGTAGTATGCAGGGTGGTGACACTGAAGCTTTCTTT. The full variable domain, its missing parts supplied by reference TRBV19 and TRBJ1-1, is DGGITQSPKYLFRKEGQNVTLSCEQNLNHDAMYWYRQDPGQGLRLIYYSQIVNDFQKGDIAEGYSVSREKKESFPLTVTSAQKNPTAFYLCASSMQGGDTEAFFGQGTRLTVV.

The chain carries TRBV2 and TRBJ2-1, with 10 positions matching TRBD2. Germline CDR1 reads SNHLY; CDR2 reads FYNNEI. After removal of 6 bases from V and 10 bases from J, the junction contained 3 bases not matched to a gene. The length of the CDR3 is 12 residues. The CDR3 sequence is CASSLTSGEQFF. The CDR3 DNA sequence: TGTGCCAGCAGCCTGACTAGCGGGGAGCAGTTCTTC.

This chain links TRBV3-1 (or the pseudogene TRBV3-2) with TRBJ1-1, with D possibly TRBD1 on 5 matching bases. CDR1 and CDR2 (germline): LGHDT, YNNKEL (reference sequence). Trimming stripped 3 bases from V and 7 bases from J, with 15 bases between. There are 14 residues in the CDR3. The CDR3 loop reads CASSQRSGPIEAFF. As DNA, the CDR3 is TGTGCCAGCAGCCAGAGATCAGGGCCCATTGAAGCTTTCTTT.

The rearrangement joins TRBV28 to TRBJ2-3; TRBD2 aligns across 13 bases. This CDR3 spans 17 amino acids. From germline, CDR1 is MDHEN and CDR2 SYDVKM. The J segment lost 5 bases and the V segment lost 1 base, leaving 6 bases of the junction unmatched. The CDR3 DNA is TGTGCCAGCAGTTTATCCGGACTAGCGGGAGCGCAAGATACGCAGTATTTT. Translating gives CASSLSGLAGAQDTQYF.

The chain combines TRBV18 with TRBJ2-1, with no clear D. Germline V CDR1 and CDR2: KGHSH, LQKENI. This CDR3 comprises 14 residues. V was trimmed by 6 bases and J by 3 bases, leaving 12 bases between them. DNA for the CDR3: TGTGCCAGCTCCTCGGACGGAAACTACAATGAGCAGTTCTTC. Translating gives CASSSDGNYNEQFF. The variable domain in full, completed from reference TRBV18 and TRBJ2-1, reads NAGVMQNPRHLVRRRGQEARLRCSPMKGHSHVYWYRQLPEEGLKFMVYLQKENIIDESGMPKERFSAEFPKEGPSILRIQQVVRGDSAAYFCASSSDGNYNEQFFGPGTRLTVL.